The present T cell receptor (beta chain) was sequenced within a study of T cells after yellow fever vaccination. MiXCR was run by TCRdb on the 5' RACE reads, yielding one entry per CDR3 protein. The table shows approximately 350,000 distinct CDR3 sequences, with 11% occurring only once. Worth noting for this clonotype: One end of the junction is discordant with germline, which a read error may explain.

The CDR3 consists of 13 residues. Germline V lookup: CDR1 LNHDA, CDR2 SQIVND (reference sequence). This chain uses TRBV19 with TRBJ2-7; D ambiguous. The source material was PBMCs, sampled on the day of the first yellow fever vaccination. This clonotype was obtained from a young man who received the YFV17D yellow fever vaccine. CDR3 protein: CAGSTQRDYEQYF. The CDR3 DNA reads TGTGCCGGTAGTACCCAGAGAGACTACGAGCAGTACTTC.